The sequence of this TCR beta chain was determined in a study of OX40 agonist ivuxolimab in advanced cancers. Study-wide context: Treatment received earlier with anti-PD-1, anti-PD-L1 or anti-CTLA-4 agents was allowed, and over 35% had some. Study results and limitations: More expanded clones were found, on average, in CD8+ than in CD4+ T cells. Low normalized clonal expansion also occurred in some nonresponding patients.

Data came from immunoSEQ multiplex PCR; TCRdb stores just in-frame clones and leaves some out. The profile covers 66,000 or so clones, with about 77% appearing a single time and 1.6% taken by the ten largest. By proportion, this clone is medium-sized. What it recognizes is unknown. Germline V gene lookup returns CDR1 SGHDT and CDR2 YYEEEE. Trimming stripped 4 bases from V and 4 bases from J, with 9 bases between. The CDR3 runs 13 residues. The chain employs TRBV5-6 and TRBJ1-5; D may be TRBD1 (5 bases). The source of this sequence is an adult with an advanced solid tumor such as melanoma, head and neck, liver or kidney cancer. The material sequenced was CD4+ or CD8+ T cells sorted from blood, taken in a trial of the OX40 agonist ivuxolimab. The CDR3 DNA follows: TGTGCCAGCAGCCCGGGGCCAAATCAGCCCCAGCATTTT. Translating it yields CASSPGPNQPQHF. The full variable domain, completed using reference TRBV5-6 and TRBJ1-5, is DAGVTQSPTHLIKTRGQQVTLRCSPKSGHDTVSWYQQALGQGPQFIFQYYEEEERQRGNFPDRFSGHQFPNYSSELNVNALLLGDSALYLCASSPGPNQPQHFGDGTRLSIL.